The rows below give T cell receptor beta chains drawn from one sample of a study of PD-L1 blockade in urothelial cancer. Produced via immunoSEQ multiplex PCR; TCRdb's table is partial and in-frame only. The sample includes tens of thousands of clones, more than 75% of them seen just once. Source: PBMCs, taken around atezolizumab (anti-PD-L1) treatment. The receptors come from a man in his 70s with urothelial cancer. CDR3s include the opening cysteine and the closing phenylalanine or tryptophan. Each record gives: clone size, J gene, V gene, D gene, CDR3 DNA, CDR3 protein. The D gene is left open where the match is weak. Expanded clones are given a class, and other clones once, few, many or no size at all.

abundance: .
j_gene: TRBJ2-3
v_gene: TRBV7-9
d_gene: .
CDR3nt: TGTGCCAGCAGCTTAGCCCCACTAGTGCCCACAGATACGCAGTATTTT
CDR3aa: CASSLAPLVPTDTQYF

abundance: few
j_gene: TRBJ1-2
v_gene: TRBV9
d_gene: .
CDR3nt: TGTGCCAGCAGCGTTACGGGAGGGAACTATGGCTACACCTTC
CDR3aa: CASSVTGGNYGYTF

abundance: few
j_gene: TRBJ2-5
v_gene: TRBV5-1
d_gene: TRBD2
CDR3nt: TGCGCCAGCAGCCTACCGGGACTAGCGGGAGAGACCCAGTACTTC
CDR3aa: CASSLPGLAGETQYF

abundance: .
j_gene: TRBJ1-3
v_gene: TRBV25-1
d_gene: .
CDR3nt: TGTGCCAGCAGTGAATACAAGGGGTTCTCTGGAAACACCATATATTTT
CDR3aa: CASSEYKGFSGNTIYF

abundance: .
j_gene: TRBJ2-1
v_gene: TRBV29-1
d_gene: .
CDR3nt: TGCAGCGTTGACAGGGAAGAGTCCTACAATGAGCAGTTCTTC
CDR3aa: CSVDREESYNEQFF

abundance: once
j_gene: TRBJ2-5
v_gene: TRBV7-9
d_gene: .
CDR3nt: TGTGCCAGCAGCTTCTTTTTAGGAGACCAAGAGACCCAGTACTTC
CDR3aa: CASSFFLGDQETQYF

abundance: .
j_gene: TRBJ2-1
v_gene: TRBV5-1
d_gene: TRBD1
CDR3nt: TGCGCCAGCAGCGCAACCGGGACAGGAGGCCGCCCGATGTACAATGAGCAGTTCTTC
CDR3aa: CASSATGTGGRPMYNEQFF

abundance: few
j_gene: TRBJ2-1
v_gene: TRBV11-3
d_gene: .
CDR3nt: TGTGCCAGCAGCCTCGATCGGAGAAATGAGCAGTTCTTC
CDR3aa: CASSLDRRNEQFF

abundance: .
j_gene: TRBJ1-1
v_gene: TRBV28
d_gene: .
CDR3nt: TGTGCCAGCAGTTTCCGGACTCGTGGCACTGAAGCTTTCTTT
CDR3aa: CASSFRTRGTEAFF

abundance: .
j_gene: TRBJ2-2
v_gene: TRBV7-8
d_gene: TRBD2
CDR3nt: TGTGCCAGCAGCCCAGAGGGACTAGCGGACCTCGCCGGGGAGCTGTTTTTT
CDR3aa: CASSPEGLADLAGELFF

abundance: .
j_gene: TRBJ2-5
v_gene: TRBV2
d_gene: .
CDR3nt: TGTGCCAGCAGTGTCGTCGCGGAGACCCAGTACTTC
CDR3aa: CASSVVAETQYF

abundance: .
j_gene: TRBJ2-1
v_gene: TRBV7-3
d_gene: TRBD2
CDR3nt: TGTGCCAGCAGCTTATTCAGCGGGGGCGACTACAATGAGCAGTTCTTC
CDR3aa: CASSLFSGGDYNEQFF

abundance: few
j_gene: TRBJ1-2
v_gene: TRBV6-1
d_gene: .
CDR3nt: TGTGCCAGCAGTGAAGCTCGACAGATCTATGGCTACACCTTC
CDR3aa: CASSEARQIYGYTF

abundance: .
j_gene: TRBJ2-7
v_gene: TRBV19
d_gene: TRBD1
CDR3nt: TGTGCCAGTTCTCCGGCGGGACAGGGTGAATTAAAGCAGTACTTC
CDR3aa: CASSPAGQGELKQYF

abundance: .
j_gene: TRBJ1-5
v_gene: TRBV5-6
d_gene: .
CDR3nt: TGTGCCAGCAGCTTGGCAGGCAATCAGCCCCAGCATTTT
CDR3aa: CASSLAGNQPQHF

abundance: .
j_gene: TRBJ1-1
v_gene: TRBV6-1
d_gene: .
CDR3nt: TGTGCCAGCAGACTTCAGGACACTGAAGCTTTCTTT
CDR3aa: CASRLQDTEAFF

abundance: few
j_gene: TRBJ1-1
v_gene: TRBV7-3
d_gene: .
CDR3nt: TGTGCCAGCAGCTTGGGAGAGAACACTGAAGCTTTCTTT
CDR3aa: CASSLGENTEAFF